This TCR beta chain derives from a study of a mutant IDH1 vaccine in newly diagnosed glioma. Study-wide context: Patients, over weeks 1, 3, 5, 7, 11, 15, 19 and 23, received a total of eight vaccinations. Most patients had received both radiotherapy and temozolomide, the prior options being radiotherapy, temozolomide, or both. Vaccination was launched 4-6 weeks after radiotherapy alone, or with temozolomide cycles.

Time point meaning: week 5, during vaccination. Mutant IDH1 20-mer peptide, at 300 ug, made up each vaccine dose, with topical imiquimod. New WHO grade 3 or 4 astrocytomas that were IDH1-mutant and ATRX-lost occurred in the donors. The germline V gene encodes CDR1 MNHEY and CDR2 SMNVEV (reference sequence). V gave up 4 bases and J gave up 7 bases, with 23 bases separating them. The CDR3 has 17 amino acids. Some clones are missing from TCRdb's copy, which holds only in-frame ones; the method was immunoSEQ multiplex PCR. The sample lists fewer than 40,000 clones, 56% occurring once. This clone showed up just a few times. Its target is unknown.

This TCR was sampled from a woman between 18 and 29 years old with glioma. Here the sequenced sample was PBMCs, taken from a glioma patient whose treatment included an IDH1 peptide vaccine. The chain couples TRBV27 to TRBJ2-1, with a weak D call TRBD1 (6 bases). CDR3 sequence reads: CASSSLYRVRAENEQFF. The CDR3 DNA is TGTGCCAGCAGTTCGCTCTACAGGGTCAGGGCGGAAAATGAGCAGTTCTTC.